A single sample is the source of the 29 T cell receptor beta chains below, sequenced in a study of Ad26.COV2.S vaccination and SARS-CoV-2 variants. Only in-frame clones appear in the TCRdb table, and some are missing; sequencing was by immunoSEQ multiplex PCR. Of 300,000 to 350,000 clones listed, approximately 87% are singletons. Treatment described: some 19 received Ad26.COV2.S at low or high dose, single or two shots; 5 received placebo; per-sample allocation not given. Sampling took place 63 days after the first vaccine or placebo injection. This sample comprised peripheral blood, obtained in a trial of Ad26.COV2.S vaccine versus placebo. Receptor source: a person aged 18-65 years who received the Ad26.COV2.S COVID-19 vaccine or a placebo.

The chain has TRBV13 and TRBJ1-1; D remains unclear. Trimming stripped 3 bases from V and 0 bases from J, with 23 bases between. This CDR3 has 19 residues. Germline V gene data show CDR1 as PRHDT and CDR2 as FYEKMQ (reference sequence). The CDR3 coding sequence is TGTGCCAGCAGCTTTTATAATGGACTAGGGTTGGGCATGAACACTGAAGCTTTCTTT. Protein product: CASSFYNGLGLGMNTEAFF.

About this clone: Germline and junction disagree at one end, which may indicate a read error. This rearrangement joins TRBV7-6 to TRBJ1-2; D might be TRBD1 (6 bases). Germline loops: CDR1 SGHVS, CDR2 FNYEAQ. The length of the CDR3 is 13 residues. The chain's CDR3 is CASSALTQGILRF. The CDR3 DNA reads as TGTGCCAGCAGCGCCCTGACACAGGGAATACTCCGCTTC.

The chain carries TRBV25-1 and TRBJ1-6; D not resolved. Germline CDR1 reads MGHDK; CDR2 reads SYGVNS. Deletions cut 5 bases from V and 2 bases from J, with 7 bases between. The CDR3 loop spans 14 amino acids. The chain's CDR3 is CASSSGTYNSPLHF. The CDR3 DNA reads TGTGCCAGCAGTTCCGGGACCTATAATTCACCCCTCCACTTT.

The CDR3, as DNA: TGTGCCAGCAGCTTCAGCGGGGCGAGAGATACGCAGTATTTT. Amino acid sequence: CASSFSGARDTQYF. The chain carries TRBV7-8 and TRBJ2-3; 7 bases align to TRBD2. The CDR3 sequence is 14 residues long. Per the germline V gene, CDR1 is SGHVS and CDR2 is FQNEAQ. The V gene end was trimmed by 3 bases and the J gene end by 5 bases; junction bases not matched to a gene: 5.

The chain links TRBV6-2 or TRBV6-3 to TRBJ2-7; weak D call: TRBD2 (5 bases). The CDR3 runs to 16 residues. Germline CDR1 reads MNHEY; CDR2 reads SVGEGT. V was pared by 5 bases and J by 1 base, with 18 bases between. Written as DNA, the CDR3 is TGTGCCAGCAGTCCCTCAAGCGGCCAGTTATCCTACGAGCAGTACGTC. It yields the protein CASSPSSGQLSYEQYV.

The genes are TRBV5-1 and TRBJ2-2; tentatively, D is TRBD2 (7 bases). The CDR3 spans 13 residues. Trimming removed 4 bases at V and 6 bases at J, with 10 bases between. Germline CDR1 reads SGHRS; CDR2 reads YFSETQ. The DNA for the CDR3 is TGCGCCAGCAGCCCGGGGGGCCCCGGGGAGCTGTTTTTT. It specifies CASSPGGPGELFF.

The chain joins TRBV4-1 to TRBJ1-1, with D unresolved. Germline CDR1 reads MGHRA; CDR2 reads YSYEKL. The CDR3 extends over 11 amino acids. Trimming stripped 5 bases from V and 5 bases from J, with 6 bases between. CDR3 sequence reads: CASSTLTEAFF. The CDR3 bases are TGCGCCAGCAGCACACTAACTGAAGCTTTCTTT.

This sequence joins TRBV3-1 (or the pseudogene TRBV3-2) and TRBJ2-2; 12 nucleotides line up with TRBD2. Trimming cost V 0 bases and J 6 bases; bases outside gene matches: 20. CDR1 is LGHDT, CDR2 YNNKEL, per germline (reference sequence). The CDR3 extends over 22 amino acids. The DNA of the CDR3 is TGTGCCAGCAGCCAAGAAGGGTGGGGACTAGCGGGTAATAAGGGGCGCCCCGGGGAGCTGTTTTTT. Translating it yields CASSQEGWGLAGNKGRPGELFF.

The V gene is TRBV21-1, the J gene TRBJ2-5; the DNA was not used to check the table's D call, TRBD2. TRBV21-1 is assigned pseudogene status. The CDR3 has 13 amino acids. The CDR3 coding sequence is TGTGCCAGCAAACCTAGCGGTCGGGGGACCCAGTACTTC. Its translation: CASKPSGRGTQYF.

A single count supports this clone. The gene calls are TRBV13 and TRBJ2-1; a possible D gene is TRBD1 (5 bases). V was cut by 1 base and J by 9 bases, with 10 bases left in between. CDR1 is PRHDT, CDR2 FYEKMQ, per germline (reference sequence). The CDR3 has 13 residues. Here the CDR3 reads CASSLEGVGEQFF. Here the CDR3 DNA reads TGTGCCAGCAGCTTAGAAGGGGTTGGTGAGCAGTTCTTC.

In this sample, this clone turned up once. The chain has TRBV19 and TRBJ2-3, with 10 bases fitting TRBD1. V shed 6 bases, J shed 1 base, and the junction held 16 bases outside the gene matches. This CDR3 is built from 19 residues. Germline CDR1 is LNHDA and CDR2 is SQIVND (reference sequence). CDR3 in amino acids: CASSPGDRGKKSGTDTQYF. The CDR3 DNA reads TGTGCCAGTAGCCCAGGGGACAGGGGAAAGAAGTCCGGCACAGATACGCAGTATTTT.

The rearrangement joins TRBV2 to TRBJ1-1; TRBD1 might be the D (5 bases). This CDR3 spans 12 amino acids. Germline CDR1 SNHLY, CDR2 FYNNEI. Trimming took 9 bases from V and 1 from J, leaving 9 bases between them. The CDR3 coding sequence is TGTGCCAGACTAAGGGGGAACACTGAAGCTTTCTTT. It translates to CARLRGNTEAFF.

The CDR3 bases are TGTGCCATCAGCGGGGGGGCCAGGACCGGGGAGCTGTTTTTT. Its protein is CAISGGARTGELFF. The chain uses TRBV10-3 and TRBJ2-2; 8 bases match TRBD2. Trimming cost V 6 bases and J 5 bases; bases outside gene matches: 5. CDR1 is ENHRY and CDR2 is SYGVKD in the germline V gene. The CDR3 contains 14 residues.

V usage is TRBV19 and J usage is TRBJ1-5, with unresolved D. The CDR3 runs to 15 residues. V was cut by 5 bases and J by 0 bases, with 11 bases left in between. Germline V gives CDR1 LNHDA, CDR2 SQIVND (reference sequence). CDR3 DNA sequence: TGTGCCAGTAGTGCCGCCTTGTATAGCAATCAGCCCCAGCATTTT. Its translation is CASSAALYSNQPQHF.

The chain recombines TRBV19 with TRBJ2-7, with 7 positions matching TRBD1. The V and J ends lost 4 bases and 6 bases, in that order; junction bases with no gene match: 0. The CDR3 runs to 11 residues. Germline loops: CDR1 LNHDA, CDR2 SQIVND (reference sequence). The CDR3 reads CASSNRGEQYF. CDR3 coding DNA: TGTGCCAGTAGTAACAGGGGCGAGCAGTACTTC.

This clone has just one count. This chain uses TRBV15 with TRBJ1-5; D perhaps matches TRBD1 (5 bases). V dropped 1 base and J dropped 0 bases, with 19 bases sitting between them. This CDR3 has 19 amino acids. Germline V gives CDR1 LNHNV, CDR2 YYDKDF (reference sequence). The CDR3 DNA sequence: TGTGCCACCAGCAGAGTACCCCCGGAGACAGCTTATAGCAATCAGCCCCAGCATTTT. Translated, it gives CATSRVPPETAYSNQPQHF.

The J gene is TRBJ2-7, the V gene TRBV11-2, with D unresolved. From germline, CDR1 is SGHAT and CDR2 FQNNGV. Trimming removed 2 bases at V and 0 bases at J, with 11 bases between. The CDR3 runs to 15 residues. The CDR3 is CASSLSNAASYEQYF. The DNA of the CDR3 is TGTGCCAGCAGCTTATCCAATGCAGCCTCCTACGAGCAGTACTTC. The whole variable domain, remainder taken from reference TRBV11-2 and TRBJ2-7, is EAGVAQSPRYKIIEKRQSVAFWCNPISGHATLYWYQQILGQGPKLLIQFQNNGVVDDSQLPKDRFSAERLKGVDSTLKIQPAKLEDSAVYLCASSLSNAASYEQYFGPGTRLTVT.

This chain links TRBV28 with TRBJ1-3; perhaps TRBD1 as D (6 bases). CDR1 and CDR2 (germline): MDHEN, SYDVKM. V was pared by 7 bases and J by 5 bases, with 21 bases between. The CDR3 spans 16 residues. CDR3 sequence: CASTSPIRGSRNTIYF. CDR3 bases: TGTGCCAGCACCTCACCGATCAGGGGATCAAGAAACACCATATATTTT. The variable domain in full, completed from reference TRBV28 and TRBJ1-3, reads DVKVTQSSRYLVKRTGEKVFLECVQDMDHENMFWYRQDPGLGLRLIYFSYDVKMKEKGDIPEGYSVSREKKERFSLILESASTNQTSMYLCASTSPIRGSRNTIYFGEGSWLTVV.

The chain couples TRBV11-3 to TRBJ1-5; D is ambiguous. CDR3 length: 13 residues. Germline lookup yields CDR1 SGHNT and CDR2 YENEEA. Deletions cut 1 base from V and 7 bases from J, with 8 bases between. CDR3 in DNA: TGTGCCAGCAGCTTAGCCCGAGAGCAGCCCCAGCATTTT. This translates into CASSLAREQPQHF.

The CDR3 region has the DNA TGCGCCAGCAGCTTCGGACTAGCGGGTATCGGGGAGCTGTTTTTT. Amino acids: CASSFGLAGIGELFF. V is TRBV5-1 and J is TRBJ2-2; 11 positions agree with TRBD2. The CDR3 runs to 15 residues. Germline lookup yields CDR1 SGHRS and CDR2 YFSETQ. Trimming took 2 bases from V and 7 from J; bases not matched to a gene: 4.

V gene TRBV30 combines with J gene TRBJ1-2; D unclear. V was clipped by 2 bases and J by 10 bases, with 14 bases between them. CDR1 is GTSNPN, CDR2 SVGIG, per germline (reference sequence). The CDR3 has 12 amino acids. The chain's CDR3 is CAWSNERYYYTF. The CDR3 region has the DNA TGTGCCTGGAGTAATGAGAGGTATTACTACACCTTC.

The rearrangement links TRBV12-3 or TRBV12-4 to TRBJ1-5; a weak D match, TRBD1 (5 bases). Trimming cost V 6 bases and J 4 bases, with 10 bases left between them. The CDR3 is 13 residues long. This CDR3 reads CASSATANQPQHF. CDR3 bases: TGTGCCAGCAGCGCGACAGCAAATCAGCCCCAGCATTTT.

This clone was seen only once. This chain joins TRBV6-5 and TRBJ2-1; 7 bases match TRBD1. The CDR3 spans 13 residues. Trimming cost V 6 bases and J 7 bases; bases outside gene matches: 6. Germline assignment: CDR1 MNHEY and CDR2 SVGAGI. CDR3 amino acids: CASRADRVNEQFF. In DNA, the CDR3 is TGTGCCAGCAGGGCCGACAGGGTAAATGAGCAGTTCTTC.

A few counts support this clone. The CDR3 is CATSRVPYSNTEAFF. As DNA, the CDR3 is TGTGCCACCAGCAGAGTTCCCTATTCGAACACTGAAGCTTTCTTT. The chain joins TRBV15 to TRBJ1-1; no clear D gene. Germline V gene sequence: CDR1 LNHNV, CDR2 YYDKDF (reference sequence). Trimming shortened V by 1 base and J by 1 base, and 10 bases separated the two germline ends. The CDR3 runs 15 residues.

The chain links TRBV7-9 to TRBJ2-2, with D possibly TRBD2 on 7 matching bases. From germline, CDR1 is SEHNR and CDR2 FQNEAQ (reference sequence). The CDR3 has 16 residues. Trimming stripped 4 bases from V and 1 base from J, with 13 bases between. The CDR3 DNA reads TGTGCCAGCAGCTCCGGGGGGCCAAGGAACACCGGGGAGCTGTTTTTT. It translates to CASSSGGPRNTGELFF.

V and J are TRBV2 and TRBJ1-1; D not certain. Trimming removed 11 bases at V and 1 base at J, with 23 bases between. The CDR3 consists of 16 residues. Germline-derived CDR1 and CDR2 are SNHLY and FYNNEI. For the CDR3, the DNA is TGTGCCCTACACAACCCTGAGGACGGCGGGAACACTGAAGCTTTCTTT. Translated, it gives CALHNPEDGGNTEAFF.

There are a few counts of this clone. CDR3 amino acids: CASSSTRAETSTEAFF. CDR3 bases: TGTGCCAGCAGCTCGACCCGGGCAGAGACGAGCACTGAAGCTTTCTTT. The rearrangement links TRBV7-2 to TRBJ1-1, with D uncertain. The CDR3 sequence is 16 residues long. V lost 4 bases and J lost 4, with 19 bases in between. Germline assignment: CDR1 SGHTA and CDR2 FQGNSA.

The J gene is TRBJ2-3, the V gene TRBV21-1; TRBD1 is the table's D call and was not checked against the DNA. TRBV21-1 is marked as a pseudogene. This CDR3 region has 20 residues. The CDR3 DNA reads TGTGCCAGCAGCAGGAGCCCAAGACAGGGCCGGGAGCTATGTTTGGATACGCAGTATTTT. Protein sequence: CASSRSPRQGRELCLDTQYF.

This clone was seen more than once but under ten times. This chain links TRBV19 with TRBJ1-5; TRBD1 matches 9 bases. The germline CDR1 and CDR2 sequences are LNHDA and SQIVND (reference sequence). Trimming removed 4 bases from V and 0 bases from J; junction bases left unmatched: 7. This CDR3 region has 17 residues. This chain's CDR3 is CASSRDRVGNSNQPQHF. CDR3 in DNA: TGTGCCAGTAGTAGGGACAGGGTGGGGAATAGCAATCAGCCCCAGCATTTT.